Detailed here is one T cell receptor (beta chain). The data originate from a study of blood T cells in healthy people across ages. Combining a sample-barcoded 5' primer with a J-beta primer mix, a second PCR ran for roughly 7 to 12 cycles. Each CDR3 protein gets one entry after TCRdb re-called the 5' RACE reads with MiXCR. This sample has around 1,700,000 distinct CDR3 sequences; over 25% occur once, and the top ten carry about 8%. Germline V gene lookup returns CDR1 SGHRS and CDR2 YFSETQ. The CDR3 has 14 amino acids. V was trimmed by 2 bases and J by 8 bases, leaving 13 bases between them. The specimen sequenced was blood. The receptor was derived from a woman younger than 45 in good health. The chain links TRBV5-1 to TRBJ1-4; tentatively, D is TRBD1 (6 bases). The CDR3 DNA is TGCGCCAGCAGCTTTGGGGGCAGGTTCGAAAAACTGTTTTTT. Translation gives CASSFGGRFEKLFF.